This T cell receptor (beta chain) was recorded in a study of T cell responses to AZD1222 COVID-19 vaccine. Remarks on this clone: What it recognizes is unknown.

The CDR3 has 14 residues. Germline V gene lookup returns CDR1 SEHNR and CDR2 FQNEAQ (reference sequence). V was shortened by 4 bases and J by 1 base, with 10 bases between the two germline ends. Study-wide findings and caveats: Spike-specific TCR breadth and depth went up after people got two AZD1222 doses. Vaccine-associated CD4 TCRs spanned spike, dominant at 160-218 and 743-854. Possibly, clonal diversity was underestimated; donors were largely white British and included more females. Every sample of the repertoires postdated the peak T cell response.

Measured with immunoSEQ multiplex PCR; TCRdb has only the in-frame clones, and not every one. The sample has 130,000 or so clones; roughly 93% are singletons. The chain couples TRBV7-9 to TRBJ2-5, with D perhaps TRBD1 (6 bases). The sequence derives from an adult in good health. The source material was peripheral blood, sampled on day 0 of AZD1222 vaccination. CDR3: CASSSRTAQETQYF. Here the CDR3 DNA reads TGTGCCAGCAGCTCCAGGACAGCCCAAGAGACCCAGTACTTC.